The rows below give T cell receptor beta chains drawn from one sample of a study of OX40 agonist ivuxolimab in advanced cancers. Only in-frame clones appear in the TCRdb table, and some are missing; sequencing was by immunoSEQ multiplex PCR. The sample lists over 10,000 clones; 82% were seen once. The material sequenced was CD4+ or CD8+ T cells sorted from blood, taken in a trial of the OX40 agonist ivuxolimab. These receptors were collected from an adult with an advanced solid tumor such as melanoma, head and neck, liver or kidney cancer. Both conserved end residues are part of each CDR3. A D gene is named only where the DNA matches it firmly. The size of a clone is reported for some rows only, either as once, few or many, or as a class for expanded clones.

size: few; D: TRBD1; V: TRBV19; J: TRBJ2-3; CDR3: CASSIGTASTDTQYF; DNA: TGTGCCAGTAGTATTGGGACAGCTAGCACAGATACGCAGTATTTT
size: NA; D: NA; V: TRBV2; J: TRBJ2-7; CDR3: CASSEGLVTTYEQYF; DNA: TGTGCCAGCAGTGAAGGTCTCGTTACTACCTACGAGCAGTACTTC
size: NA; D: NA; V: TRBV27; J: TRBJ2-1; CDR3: CASTPYGGLYNEQFF; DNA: TGTGCCAGCACTCCTTACGGGGGCCTCTACAATGAGCAGTTCTTC
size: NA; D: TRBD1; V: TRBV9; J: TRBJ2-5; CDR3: CASSASGGAWETQYF; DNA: TGTGCCAGCAGCGCCTCAGGGGGCGCGTGGGAGACCCAGTACTTC
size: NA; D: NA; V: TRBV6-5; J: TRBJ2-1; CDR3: CATTLASSNEQFF; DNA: TGTGCCACCACACTTGCCTCAAGTAATGAGCAGTTCTTC
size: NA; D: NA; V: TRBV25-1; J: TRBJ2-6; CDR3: CASSMSGANVLTF; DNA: TGTGCCAGCAGTATGTCTGGGGCCAACGTCCTGACTTTC
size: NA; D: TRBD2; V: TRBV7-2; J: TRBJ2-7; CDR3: CASSTGTSGGADYEQYF; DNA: TGTGCCAGCAGCACTGGGACTAGCGGGGGGGCCGATTACGAGCAGTACTTC
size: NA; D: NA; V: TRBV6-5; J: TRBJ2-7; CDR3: CASSDSYEQYF; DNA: TGTGCCAGCTCGGACAGCTACGAGCAGTACTTC
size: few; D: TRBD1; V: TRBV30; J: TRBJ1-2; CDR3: CAWSQPGGPGRYGYTF; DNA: TGTGCCTGGAGTCAGCCAGGGGGCCCTGGGCGATATGGCTACACCTTC
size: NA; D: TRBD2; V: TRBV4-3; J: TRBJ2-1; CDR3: CASSQDPEPSGRGDEQFF; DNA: TGCGCCAGCAGCCAAGATCCCGAGCCAAGCGGGAGGGGTGATGAGCAGTTCTTC
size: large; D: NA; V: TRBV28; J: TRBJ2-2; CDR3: CASSKRGTGELFF; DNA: TGTGCCAGCAGTAAAAGAGGCACCGGGGAGCTGTTTTTT
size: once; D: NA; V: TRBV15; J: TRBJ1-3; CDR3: CATSRDLSARNTIYF; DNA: TGTGCCACCAGCAGGGATCTTTCTGCGCGAAACACCATATATTTT
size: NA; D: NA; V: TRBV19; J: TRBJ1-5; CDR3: CASSSGLLQPQHF; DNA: TGTGCCAGTAGTTCCGGCCTTCTACAGCCCCAGCATTTT
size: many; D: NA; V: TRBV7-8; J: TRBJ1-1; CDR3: CASSLKSKSIAFF; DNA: TGTGCCAGCAGCTTAAAGTCTAAATCTATAGCTTTCTTT
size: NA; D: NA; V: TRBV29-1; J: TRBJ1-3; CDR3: CSAEGGEAGNTIYF; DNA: TGCAGCGCCGAAGGGGGGGAGGCGGGAAACACCATATATTTT
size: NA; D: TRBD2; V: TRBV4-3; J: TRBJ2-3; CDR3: CASSQVLAGEAPDTQYF; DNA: TGCGCCAGCAGCCAAGTCCTAGCGGGAGAGGCCCCAGATACGCAGTATTTT
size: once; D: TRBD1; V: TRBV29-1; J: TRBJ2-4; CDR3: CSVEGRTGGNIQYF; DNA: TGCAGCGTTGAAGGACGGACAGGGGGCAACATTCAGTACTTC
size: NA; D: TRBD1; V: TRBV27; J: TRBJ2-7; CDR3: CASSFRDRENEQYF; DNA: TGTGCCAGCAGTTTCCGGGACAGGGAGAACGAGCAGTACTTC
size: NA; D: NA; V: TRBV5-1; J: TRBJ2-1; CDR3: CASSLLLRDNEQFF; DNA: TGCGCCAGCAGCTTGTTGCTGAGGGACAATGAGCAGTTCTTC
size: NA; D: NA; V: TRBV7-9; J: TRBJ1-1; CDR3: CASSLSPPTEAFF; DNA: TGTGCCAGCAGCTTATCGCCCCCTACTGAAGCTTTCTTT
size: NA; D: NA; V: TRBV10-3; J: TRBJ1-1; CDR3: CAISEIGGNTEAFF; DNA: TGTGCCATCAGTGAAATTGGTGGGAACACTGAAGCTTTCTTT
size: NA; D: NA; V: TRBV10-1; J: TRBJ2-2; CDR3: CASQDSAGELFF; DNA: TGCGCCAGCCAAGATTCGGCCGGGGAGCTGTTTTTT
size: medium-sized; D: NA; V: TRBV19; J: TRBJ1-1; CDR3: CASSIDRLNTEAFF; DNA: TGTGCCAGTAGTATAGACCGATTGAACACTGAAGCTTTCTTT
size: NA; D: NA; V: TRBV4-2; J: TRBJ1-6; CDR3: CASSQEGTAASPLHF; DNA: TGTGCCAGCAGCCAAGAGGGCACAGCCGCTTCACCCCTCCACTTT
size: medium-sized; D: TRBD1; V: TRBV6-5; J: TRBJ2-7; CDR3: CASSKRDSSYEQYF; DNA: TGTGCCAGCAGCAAAAGGGACAGCTCCTACGAGCAGTACTTC
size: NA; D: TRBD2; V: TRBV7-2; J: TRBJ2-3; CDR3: CASRNGGTDTQYF; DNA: TGTGCCAGCAGAAACGGGGGGACAGATACGCAGTATTTT
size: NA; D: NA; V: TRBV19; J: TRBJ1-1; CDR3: CASSIDGIAEAFF; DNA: TGTGCCAGTAGTATAGACGGGATCGCTGAAGCTTTCTTT
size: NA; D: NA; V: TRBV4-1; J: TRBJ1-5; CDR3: CASSQENGENQPQHF; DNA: TGCGCCAGCAGCCAAGAAAATGGGGAAAATCAGCCCCAGCATTTT
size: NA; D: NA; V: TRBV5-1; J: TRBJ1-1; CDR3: CASSLAPNTEAFF; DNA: TGCGCCAGCAGCTTGGCACCGAACACTGAAGCTTTCTTT
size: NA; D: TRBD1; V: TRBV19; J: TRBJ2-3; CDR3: CASQEQGVDTQYF; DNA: TGTGCCAGCCAGGAACAGGGGGTGGATACGCAGTATTTT
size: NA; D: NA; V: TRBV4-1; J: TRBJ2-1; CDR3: CASSQYYNEQFF; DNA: TGCGCCAGCAGCCAGTACTACAATGAGCAGTTCTTC
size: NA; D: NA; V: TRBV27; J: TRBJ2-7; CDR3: CASSWGPGSSYEQYF; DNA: TGTGCCAGCAGTTGGGGCCCGGGGTCCTCCTACGAGCAGTACTTC
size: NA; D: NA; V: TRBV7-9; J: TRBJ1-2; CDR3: CASSLVPGVYGYTF; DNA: TGTGCCAGCAGCTTAGTACCGGGGGTCTATGGCTACACCTTC
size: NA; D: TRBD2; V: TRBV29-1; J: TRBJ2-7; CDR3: CSVEGKRESSYEQYF; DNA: TGCAGCGTTGAAGGCAAGCGGGAGTCTTCCTACGAGCAGTACTTC
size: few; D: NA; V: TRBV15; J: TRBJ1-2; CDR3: CATSREKVYTF; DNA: TGTGCCACCAGCAGAGAGAAGGTCTACACCTTC
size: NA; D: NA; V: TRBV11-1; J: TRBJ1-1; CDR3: CASRWAGESEAFF; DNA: TGTGCCAGCAGGTGGGCAGGAGAATCTGAAGCTTTCTTT
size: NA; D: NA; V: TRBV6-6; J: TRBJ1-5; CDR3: CASSYEGDNQPQHF; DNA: TGTGCCAGCAGTTATGAGGGGGATAATCAGCCCCAGCATTTT
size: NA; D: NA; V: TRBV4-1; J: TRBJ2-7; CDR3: CASSQGAGYPYEQYF; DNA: TGCGCCAGCAGCCAGGGGGCGGGATACCCCTACGAGCAGTACTTC
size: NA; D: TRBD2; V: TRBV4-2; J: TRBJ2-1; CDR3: CASSHKLAGGPGSYNEQFF; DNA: TGTGCCAGCAGCCATAAGCTAGCGGGGGGGCCAGGGTCCTACAATGAGCAGTTCTTC
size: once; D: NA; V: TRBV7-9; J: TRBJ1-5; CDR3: CASSPLTGSNQPQHF; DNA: TGTGCCAGCAGCCCGCTCACAGGTAGCAATCAGCCCCAGCATTTT
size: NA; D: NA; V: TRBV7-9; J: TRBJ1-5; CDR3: CASSLGGLASNQPQHF; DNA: TGTGCCAGCAGCTTGGGGGGGCTCGCTAGCAATCAGCCCCAGCATTTT
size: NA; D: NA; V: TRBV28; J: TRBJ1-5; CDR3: CASSPGFGNQPQHF; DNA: TGTGCCAGCAGCCCAGGGTTCGGCAATCAGCCCCAGCATTTT
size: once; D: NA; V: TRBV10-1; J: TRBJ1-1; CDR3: CASSELQNTEAFF; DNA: TGCGCCAGCAGCGAGCTACAGAACACTGAAGCTTTCTTT
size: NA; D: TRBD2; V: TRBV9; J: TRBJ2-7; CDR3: CASSAGLASYEQYF; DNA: TGTGCCAGCAGCGCGGGACTAGCATCCTACGAGCAGTACTTC
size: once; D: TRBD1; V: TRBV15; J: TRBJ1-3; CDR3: CATSTGGAGNTIYF; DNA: TGTGCCACCTCTACAGGGGGCGCAGGAAACACCATATATTTT
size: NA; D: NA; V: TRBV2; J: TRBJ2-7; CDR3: CASSEVNYEQYF; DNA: TGTGCCAGCAGTGAAGTTAACTACGAGCAGTACTTC
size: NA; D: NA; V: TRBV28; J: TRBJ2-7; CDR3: CASSLYGGPTYEQYF; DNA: TGTGCCAGCAGTTTATATGGGGGTCCCACCTACGAGCAGTACTTC
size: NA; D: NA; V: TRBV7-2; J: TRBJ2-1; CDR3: CASSLSVASSYNEQFF; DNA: TGTGCCAGCAGCTTAAGCGTGGCTAGTTCCTACAATGAGCAGTTCTTC